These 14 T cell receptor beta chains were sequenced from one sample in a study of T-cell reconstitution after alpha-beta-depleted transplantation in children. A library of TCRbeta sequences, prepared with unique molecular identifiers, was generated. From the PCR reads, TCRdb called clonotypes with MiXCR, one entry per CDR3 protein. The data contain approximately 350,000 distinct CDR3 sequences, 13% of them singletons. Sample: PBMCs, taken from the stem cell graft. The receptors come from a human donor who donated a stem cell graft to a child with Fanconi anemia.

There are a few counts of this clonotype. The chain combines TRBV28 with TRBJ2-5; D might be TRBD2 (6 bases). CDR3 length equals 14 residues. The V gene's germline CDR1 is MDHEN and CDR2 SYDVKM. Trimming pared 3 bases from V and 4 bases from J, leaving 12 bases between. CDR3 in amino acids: CASSFRGELETQYF. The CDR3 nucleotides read TGTGCCAGCAGTTTTCGCGGGGAGTTAGAGACCCAGTACTTC.

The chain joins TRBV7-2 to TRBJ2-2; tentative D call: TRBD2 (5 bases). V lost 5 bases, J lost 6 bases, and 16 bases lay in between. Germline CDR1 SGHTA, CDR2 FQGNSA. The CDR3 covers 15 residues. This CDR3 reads CASSTSPTTSGELFF. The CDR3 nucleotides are TGTGCCAGCAGCACCTCGCCGACTACGTCCGGGGAGCTGTTTTTT.

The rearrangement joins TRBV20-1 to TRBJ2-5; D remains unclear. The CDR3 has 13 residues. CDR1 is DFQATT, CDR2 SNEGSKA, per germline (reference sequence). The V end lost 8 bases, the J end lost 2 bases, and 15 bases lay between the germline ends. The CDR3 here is CSPNLPGQETQYF. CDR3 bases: TGCAGTCCTAACCTTCCTGGACAAGAGACCCAGTACTTC.

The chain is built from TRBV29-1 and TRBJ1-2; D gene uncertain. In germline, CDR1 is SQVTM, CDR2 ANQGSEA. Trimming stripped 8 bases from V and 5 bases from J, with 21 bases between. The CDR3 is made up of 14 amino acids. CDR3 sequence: CSITSDFWSYGYTF. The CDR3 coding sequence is TGCAGCATCACCTCGGACTTCTGGTCTTATGGCTACACCTTC. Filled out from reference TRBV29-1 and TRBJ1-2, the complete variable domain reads SAVISQKPSRDICQRGTSLTIQCQVDSQVTMMFWYRQQPGQSLTLIATANQGSEATYESGFVIDKFPISRPNLTFSTLTVSNMSPEDSSIYLCSITSDFWSYGYTFGSGTRLTVV.

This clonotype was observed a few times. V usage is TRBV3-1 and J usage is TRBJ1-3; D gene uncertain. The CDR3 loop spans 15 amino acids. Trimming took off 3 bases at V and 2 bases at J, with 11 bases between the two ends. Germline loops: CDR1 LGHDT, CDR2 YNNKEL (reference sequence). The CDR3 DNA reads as TGTGCCAGCAGCCACGCAGCCGGGCCTGGAAACACCATATATTTT. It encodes CASSHAAGPGNTIYF.

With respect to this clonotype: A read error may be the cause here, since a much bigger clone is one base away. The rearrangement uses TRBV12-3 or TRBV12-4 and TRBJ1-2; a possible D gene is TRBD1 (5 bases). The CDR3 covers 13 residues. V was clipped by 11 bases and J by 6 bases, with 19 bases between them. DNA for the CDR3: TGTGCCGGCACCCTCGGTGGGGGAGATGGCTACACCTTC. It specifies CAGTLGGGDGYTF.

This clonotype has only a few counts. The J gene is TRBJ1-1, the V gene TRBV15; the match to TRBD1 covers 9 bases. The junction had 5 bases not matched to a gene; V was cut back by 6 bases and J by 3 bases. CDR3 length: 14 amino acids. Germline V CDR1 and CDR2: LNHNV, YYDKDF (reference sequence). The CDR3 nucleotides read TGTGCCACCAGTGGGGACAGGGTTTACACTGAAGCTTTCTTT. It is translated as CATSGDRVYTEAFF. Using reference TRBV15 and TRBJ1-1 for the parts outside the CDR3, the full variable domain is DAMVIQNPRYQVTQFGKPVTLSCSQTLNHNVMYWYQQKSSQAPKLLFHYYDKDFNNEADTPDNFQSRRPNTSFCFLDIRSPGLGDTAMYLCATSGDRVYTEAFFGQGTRLTVV.

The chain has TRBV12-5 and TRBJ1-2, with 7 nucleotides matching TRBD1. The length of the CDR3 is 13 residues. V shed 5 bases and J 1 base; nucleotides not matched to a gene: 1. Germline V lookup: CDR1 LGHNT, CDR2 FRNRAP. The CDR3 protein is CASGTGVNYGYTF. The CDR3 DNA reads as TGTGCTAGTGGTACAGGGGTTAACTATGGCTACACCTTC.

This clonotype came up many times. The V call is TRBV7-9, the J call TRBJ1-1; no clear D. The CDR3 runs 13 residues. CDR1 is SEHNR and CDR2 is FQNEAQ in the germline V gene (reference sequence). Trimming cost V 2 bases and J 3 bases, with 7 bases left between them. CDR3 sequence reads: CASSLFGDTEAFF. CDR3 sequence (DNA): TGTGCCAGCAGCTTATTCGGGGACACTGAAGCTTTCTTT.

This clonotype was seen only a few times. The CDR3 coding sequence is TGTGCCAGCAGCTTAGGGGGCCGGCGACAGGGCAGTGGCTACACCTTC. This encodes CASSLGGRRQGSGYTF. V usage is TRBV7-9 and J usage is TRBJ1-2; 7 nucleotides match TRBD1. The germline V gene encodes CDR1 SEHNR and CDR2 FQNEAQ (reference sequence). V trimming: 1 base; J trimming: 7 bases; junction bases outside the gene matches: 12. There are 16 residues in the CDR3.

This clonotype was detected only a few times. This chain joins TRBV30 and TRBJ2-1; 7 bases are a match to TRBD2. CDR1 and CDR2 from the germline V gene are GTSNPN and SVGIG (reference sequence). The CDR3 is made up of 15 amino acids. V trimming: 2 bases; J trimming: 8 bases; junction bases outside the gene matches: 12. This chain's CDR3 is CAWSKGRGGRHEQFF. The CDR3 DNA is TGTGCCTGGAGTAAGGGGAGGGGTGGGCGCCATGAGCAGTTCTTC.

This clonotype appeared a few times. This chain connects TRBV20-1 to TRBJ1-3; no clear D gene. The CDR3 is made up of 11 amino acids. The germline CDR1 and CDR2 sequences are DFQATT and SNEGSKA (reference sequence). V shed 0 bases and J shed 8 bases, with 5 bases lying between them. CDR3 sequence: CSARDQYTIYF. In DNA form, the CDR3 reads TGCAGTGCTAGAGATCAGTACACCATATATTTT.

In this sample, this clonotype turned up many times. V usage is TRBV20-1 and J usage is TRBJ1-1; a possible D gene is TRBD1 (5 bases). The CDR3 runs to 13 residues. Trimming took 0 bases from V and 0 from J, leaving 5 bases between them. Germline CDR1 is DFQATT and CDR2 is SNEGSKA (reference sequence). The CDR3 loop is CSAREDMNTEAFF. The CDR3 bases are TGCAGTGCTAGAGAGGACATGAACACTGAAGCTTTCTTT.

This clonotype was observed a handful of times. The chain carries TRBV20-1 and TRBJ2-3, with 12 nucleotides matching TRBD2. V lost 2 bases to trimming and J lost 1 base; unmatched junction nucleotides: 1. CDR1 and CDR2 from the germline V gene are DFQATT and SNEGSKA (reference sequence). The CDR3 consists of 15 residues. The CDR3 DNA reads TGCAGTGCTAGACGACTAGCGGGGGGCACAGATACGCAGTATTTT. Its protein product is CSARRLAGGTDTQYF.